The 21 T cell receptor beta chains given below trace back to one sample, sequenced in a study of blood T cell repertoires in COVID-19. Assay used: immunoSEQ multiplex PCR; TCRdb lists only in-frame clones, some missing. The table shows roughly 180,000 clones, with more than 75% occurring only once. Sequenced input: PBMCs or T cells enriched from blood (not recorded which). These receptors were collected from a man between 60 and 75 years old who had been exposed to COVID-19.

The genes are TRBV5-5 and TRBJ2-1; 7 bases are a match to TRBD2. In germline, CDR1 is SGHKS, CDR2 YYEKEE (reference sequence). V gave up 4 bases and J gave up 6 bases; unmatched junction bases: 10. The CDR3 contains 15 residues. CDR3 sequence reads: CASSQAGRYSNEQFF. For the CDR3, the DNA is TGTGCCAGCAGCCAAGCCGGGAGGTACAGCAATGAGCAGTTCTTC.

This clone appeared a few times. This chain joins TRBV24-1 and TRBJ2-1, with D possibly being TRBD2 (6 bases). Per germline, CDR1 KGHDR and CDR2 SFDVKD. V gave up 4 bases and J gave up 0 bases, with 12 bases separating them. The CDR3 runs 16 residues. The DNA of the CDR3 is TGTGCCACCAGTGACTCCGGGACTCGCTCCTACAATGAGCAGTTCTTC. It codes for CATSDSGTRSYNEQFF.

This clone was recorded only once. This chain links TRBV9 with TRBJ2-1; tentatively, D is TRBD2 (5 bases). The germline V gene encodes CDR1 SGDLS and CDR2 YYNGEE. CDR3 length: 14 amino acids. The ends were cut back, 4 bases at V and 4 bases at J, with 12 bases in the middle. In DNA form, the CDR3 reads TGTGCCAGCAGCCCGGACTCCCCGTACAATGAGCAGTTCTTC. Its translation is CASSPDSPYNEQFF.

The chain joins TRBV6-2 or TRBV6-3 to TRBJ2-1, with TRBD2 matching 10 bases. The germline V gene encodes CDR1 MNHEY and CDR2 SVGEGT. The length of the CDR3 is 17 residues. V shed 2 bases and J 7 bases; nucleotides not matched to a gene: 11. The CDR3 bases are TGTGCCAGCAGTTACGCGTCTAGCGGGAGATATTCGAATGAGCAGTTCTTC. Translating it yields CASSYASSGRYSNEQFF.

The chain is built from TRBV5-1 and TRBJ1-1; no clear D. With 4 bases removed from V and 1 base from J, the gap between germline ends came to 17 bases. Germline V CDR1 and CDR2: SGHRS, YFSETQ. CDR3 length: 16 residues. The CDR3 nucleotides read TGCGCCAGCAGCCCCAGGCTGGAGGTTAGGAACACTGAAGCTTTCTTT. This encodes CASSPRLEVRNTEAFF.

The chain joins TRBV7-9 to TRBJ2-7, with TRBD2 matching over 8 bases. The CDR3 extends over 15 amino acids. Losses at the gene ends were 3 bases for V and 5 bases for J; bases not matched to a gene: 9. Germline V gene data show CDR1 as SEHNR and CDR2 as FQNEAQ (reference sequence). The CDR3 reads CASSFPGGESNEQYF. The DNA for the CDR3 is TGTGCCAGCAGCTTTCCCGGGGGGGAATCCAACGAGCAGTACTTC.

This clone was seen a single time. The V gene is TRBV19, the J gene TRBJ1-5; 10 bases fit TRBD1. The V and J ends lost 11 bases and 0 bases, in that order; junction bases with no gene match: 10. CDR1 is LNHDA, CDR2 SQIVND, per germline (reference sequence). The CDR3 loop spans 16 amino acids. The CDR3: CASRLGTGVSNQPQHF. CDR3 in DNA: TGTGCCTCCCGACTCGGGACAGGGGTTAGCAATCAGCCCCAGCATTTT.

The J gene is TRBJ1-2, the V gene TRBV7-2; D is unresolved. The germline gives CDR1 SGHTA, CDR2 FQGNSA. The CDR3 covers 12 residues. The V end was cut by 5 bases, the J end by 1 base, with 5 bases between. CDR3 region: CASSPNNYGYTF. CDR3 bases: TGTGCCAGCAGCCCCAATAACTATGGCTACACCTTC.

The rearrangement uses TRBV9 and TRBJ2-7; TRBD2 matches 14 bases. Per the germline V gene, CDR1 is SGDLS and CDR2 is YYNGEE. This CDR3 contains 18 residues. V shed 3 bases, J shed 4 bases, and the junction held 12 bases outside the gene matches. Written as DNA, the CDR3 is TGTGCCAGCAGCGACTCCCCCGGGGGACTAGCGGGAGTATACGAGCAGTACTTC. This sequence encodes CASSDSPGGLAGVYEQYF.

The chain couples TRBV7-3 to TRBJ2-1, with a weak D call TRBD1 (5 bases). CDR3 size: 14 residues. The germline gives CDR1 SGHTA, CDR2 FQGTGA. Trimming stripped 5 bases from V and 2 bases from J, with 10 bases between. The CDR3, as DNA: TGTGCCAGCAGCCCTCAGGGCCCCTACAATGAGCAGTTCTTC. This codes for CASSPQGPYNEQFF.

This clone was detected a few times. This same CDR3 is encoded by further DNA sequences in the sample. In nucleotides, the CDR3 is TGTGCCAGCAGCTTAGGGGGGGGTTGGTCGAATGAGCAGTTCTTC. It codes for CASSLGGGWSNEQFF. This chain uses TRBV11-1 with TRBJ2-1, with 7 bases that match TRBD2. There are 15 residues in the CDR3. J was trimmed by 7 bases and V by 1 base; bases with no gene match: 7. Looked up from germline, CDR1 is SGHAT and CDR2 is FQDESV (reference sequence).

V usage is TRBV11-2 and J usage is TRBJ2-3, with TRBD2 matching 8 bases. The CDR3 is 18 residues long. The V segment lost 2 bases and the J segment 3 bases; nucleotides outside the gene matches: 13. The germline CDR1 and CDR2 sequences are SGHAT and FQNNGV. The CDR3 loop reads CASSLRPQLAEITDTQYF. The CDR3 bases are TGTGCCAGCAGCTTAAGGCCCCAACTAGCGGAAATAACAGATACGCAGTATTTT.

The rearrangement joins TRBV24-1 to TRBJ2-7, with a weak D call TRBD1 (7 bases). The CDR3 runs to 15 residues. Trimming left V 4 bases short and J 2 bases short, with 14 bases between. The germline gives CDR1 KGHDR, CDR2 SFDVKD. The CDR3 nucleotides are TGTGCCACCAGTGACCGGAGGGACAGAGCCTACGAGCAGTACTTC. Translation gives CATSDRRDRAYEQYF.

This CDR3 reads CASSAPGGPVLTLHF. CDR3 DNA: TGTGCCAGCAGTGCTCCAGGGGGCCCGGTCTTAACCCTCCACTTT. The chain links TRBV25-1 to TRBJ1-6, with 8 bases identical to TRBD1. The V gene end was trimmed by 4 bases and the J gene end by 14 bases; junction bases not matched to a gene: 13. Looked up from germline, CDR1 is MGHDK and CDR2 is SYGVNS. The CDR3 loop spans 15 amino acids.

CDR3 residues: CASSPTSGRYNEQFF. The CDR3 nucleotides are TGTGCCAGCTCACCGACTAGCGGGAGGTACAATGAGCAGTTCTTC. The chain links TRBV18 to TRBJ2-1; TRBD2 matches 13 bases. The V gene end was trimmed by 3 bases and the J gene end by 4 bases; junction bases not matched to a gene: 0. The germline CDR1 and CDR2 sequences are KGHSH and LQKENI. CDR3 length equals 15 residues.

The chain carries TRBV9 and TRBJ2-5; D might be TRBD1 (6 bases). V was trimmed by 0 bases and J by 2 bases, leaving 11 bases between them. Germline CDR1 reads SGDLS; CDR2 reads YYNGEE. The CDR3 contains 15 residues. The CDR3 loop is CASSVVGTLQETQYF. The DNA for the CDR3 is TGTGCCAGCAGCGTAGTGGGGACACTTCAAGAGACCCAGTACTTC.

The genes are TRBV19 and TRBJ2-7, with D maybe TRBD2 (5 bases). Germline CDR1 LNHDA, CDR2 SQIVND (reference sequence). V was pared by 6 bases and J by 3 bases, with 12 bases between. CDR3 length equals 13 residues. DNA for the CDR3: TGTGCCAGTAGCCGGGAAGCTAGCTACGAGCAGTACTTC. As protein: CASSREASYEQYF. Full variable domain (outside the CDR3, taken from reference TRBV19 and TRBJ2-7): DGGITQSPKYLFRKEGQNVTLSCEQNLNHDAMYWYRQDPGQGLRLIYYSQIVNDFQKGDIAEGYSVSREKKESFPLTVTSAQKNPTAFYLCASSREASYEQYFGPGTRLTVT.

There are a few counts of this clone. CDR3 coding DNA: TGTGCCAGCAGCTTAGTCCTCGGACAGGGCAGCTACACCTTC. It encodes CASSLVLGQGSYTF. This sequence joins TRBV7-9 and TRBJ1-2; 8 bases fit TRBD1. Trimming at V came to 1 base and at J to 9 bases, leaving 7 bases not matched to a gene. Per germline, CDR1 SEHNR and CDR2 FQNEAQ (reference sequence). This CDR3 has 14 amino acids.

The rearrangement links TRBV30 to TRBJ1-2; 8 bases are a match to TRBD1. Germline CDR1 GTSNPN, CDR2 SVGIG (reference sequence). The CDR3 is 16 residues long. J was trimmed by 1 base and V by 7 bases; bases with no gene match: 14. CDR3 protein: CAFSRDRRLSNYGYTF. The CDR3 DNA follows: TGTGCCTTCTCCCGGGACAGGAGACTGAGTAACTATGGCTACACCTTC.

The J gene is TRBJ2-1, the V gene TRBV9; D possibly corresponds to TRBD2 (5 bases). Per germline, CDR1 SGDLS and CDR2 YYNGEE. CDR3 length: 15 residues. Trimming cost V 0 bases and J 1 base, with 8 bases left between them. This chain's CDR3 is CASSVDSGSYNEQFF. The CDR3, as DNA: TGTGCCAGCAGCGTAGACAGCGGATCCTACAATGAGCAGTTCTTC.

The chain links TRBV28 to TRBJ1-3, with 9 positions matching TRBD1. The J segment lost 0 bases and the V segment lost 5 bases, leaving 5 bases of the junction unmatched. Germline CDR1 is MDHEN and CDR2 is SYDVKM. This CDR3 contains 16 residues. CDR3 in DNA: TGTGCCAGCAGTCCATCGGGACAGGGCTCTGGAAACACCATATATTTT. Its protein is CASSPSGQGSGNTIYF.